This T cell receptor (beta chain) stems from a study of blood T cells in healthy people across ages. This clonotype was seen a handful of times. A much larger clone sits a single nucleotide away, making a read error possible. With a J-beta primer mix and a sample-barcoded 5' primer, a second PCR ran about 7 to 12 cycles. TCRdb re-derived calls from the 5' RACE reads in MiXCR, one entry per CDR3 protein. The table includes about 640,000 distinct CDR3 sequences, 25% to 30% detected once. This CDR3 has 15 residues. Trimming removed 3 bases at V and 9 bases at J, with 18 bases between. This receptor was identified in a woman of 80 years or more in good health. The specimen was blood. The V call is TRBV12-3 or TRBV12-4, the J call TRBJ2-1; D might be TRBD1 (5 bases). The CDR3: CASSLSGARRVEQFF. CDR3 bases: TGTGCCAGCAGTTTGAGTGGGGCGCGTCGGGTTGAGCAGTTCTTC.